Below are 12 T cell receptor beta chains sequenced from a single sample in a study of regulatory T cells in long-lasting Graves disease. As to time point: newly diagnosed GD, antithyroid drugs for less than 3 months. PBMC RNA served as the TCR library source. Through Arm-PCR of CDR3 regions and iRepertoire HTBI primers, TCR beta libraries were built. TCRdb re-analysed the multiplex PCR reads in MiXCR, keeping a single row per CDR3 protein. This sample has about 200,000 distinct CDR3 sequences; approximately 20% occur once, and the top ten carry approximately 24%. This specimen consisted of peripheral blood mononuclear cells (PBMCs), obtained at new diagnosis, from a patient treated with antithyroid drugs. The receptors derive from a female donor with Graves disease.

There are many counts of this clonotype. The chain has TRBV2 and TRBJ2-5; D is undetermined. The CDR3 consists of 15 residues. Germline assignment: CDR1 SNHLY and CDR2 FYNNEI. V was pared by 5 bases and J by 4 bases, with 17 bases between. The CDR3 spells CASSSPATVLETQYF. For the CDR3, the DNA is TGTGCCAGCAGTTCTCCCGCTACCGTTTTAGAGACCCAGTACTTC.

The V call is TRBV24-1, the J call TRBJ2-1; 11 bases map to TRBD1. V was clipped by 3 bases and J by 5 bases; unmatched bases: 8. The CDR3 is made up of 17 amino acids. The germline CDR1 and CDR2 sequences are KGHDR and SFDVKD. The CDR3 reads CATSDPGQGESDNEQFF. In DNA form, the CDR3 reads TGTGCCACCAGTGATCCGGGACAGGGGGAGAGCGACAATGAGCAGTTCTTC.

At least ten counts were recorded for this clonotype. This chain uses TRBV3-1 with TRBJ1-2; D remains unclear. The V gene's germline CDR1 is LGHDT and CDR2 YNNKEL (reference sequence). Trimming shortened V by 3 bases and J by 6 bases, and 8 bases separated the two germline ends. The CDR3 totals 12 residues. The CDR3 DNA follows: TGTGCCAGCAGCCATAGGGAGGATGGCTACACCTTC. Protein product: CASSHREDGYTF.

The genes are TRBV7-3 and TRBJ2-2; no definite D call. V lost 2 bases and J 1 base, leaving 5 bases between the germline ends. There are 14 residues in the CDR3. Germline CDR1 SGHTA, CDR2 FQGTGA. CDR3 protein: CASSLFQNTGELFF. As DNA, the CDR3 is TGTGCCAGCAGCTTATTTCAGAACACCGGGGAGCTGTTTTTT.

This clonotype has a single count. At one boundary the junction diverges from the germline segment, which might be a read error. This chain uses TRBV7-9 with TRBJ1-1; 7 bases are shared with TRBD1. The CDR3 extends over 16 amino acids. Germline V gene data show CDR1 as SEHNR and CDR2 as FQNEAQ (reference sequence). In DNA form, the CDR3 reads TGTGCCAGCAGCCAATCAACCAGGGGGTTACGGACTGAAGCTTCCTTT. It specifies CASSQSTRGLRTEASF.

This clonotype was counted at least ten times. This sequence joins TRBV2 and TRBJ1-3, with D hard to call. Between the trimmed V and J ends, which lost 5 bases and 0 bases, there was a span of 14 bases. CDR1 and CDR2 (germline): SNHLY, FYNNEI. This CDR3 is 16 amino acids long. This CDR3 is CASSPRGGGSGNTIYF. The CDR3, as DNA: TGTGCCAGCAGTCCCCGTGGTGGCGGCTCTGGAAACACCATATATTTT.

This clonotype was seen at least ten times. The chain joins TRBV7-2 to TRBJ2-5, with D unresolved. CDR3 length: 12 residues. Trimming removed 0 bases from V and 5 bases from J, with 4 bases in between. Germline CDR1 is SGHTA and CDR2 is FQGNSA. CDR3 DNA sequence: TGTGCCAGCAGCTTAGCGCAGGAGACCCAGTACTTC. As protein: CASSLAQETQYF. The full variable domain, with the rest looked up from reference TRBV7-2 and TRBJ2-5, is GAGVSQSPSNKVTEKGKDVELRCDPISGHTALYWYRQSLGQGLEFLIYFQGNSAPDKSGLPSDRFSAERTGGSVSTLTIQRTQQEDSAVYLCASSLAQETQYFGPGTRLLVL.

V is TRBV2 and J is TRBJ1-4, with D uncertain. With 5 bases removed from V and 2 bases from J, the gap between germline ends came to 15 bases. The CDR3 runs to 16 residues. CDR1 and CDR2 (germline): SNHLY, FYNNEI. The CDR3 DNA follows: TGTGCCAGCAGTCCGTCCCCGGGTAGGACTAATGAAAAACTGTTTTTT. This codes for CASSPSPGRTNEKLFF.

There are many counts of this clonotype. A much larger clone differs by one base, so this may be a read error. This chain links TRBV11-2 with TRBJ2-3, with D unresolved. The CDR3 extends over 11 amino acids. Per germline, CDR1 SGHAT and CDR2 FQNNGV. Trimming removed 2 bases at V and 6 bases at J, with 3 bases between. The CDR3 DNA is TGTGCCAGCAGCTTAAGTGATACGCAGTATTTT. Its translation is CASSLSDTQYF.

J is TRBJ2-3 and V is TRBV7-9; maybe TRBD1 (5 bases). The CDR3 has 14 amino acids. The V end lost 5 bases, the J end lost 9 bases, and 18 bases lay between the germline ends. The germline V gene has CDR1 SEHNR and CDR2 FQNEAQ (reference sequence). CDR3 residues: CASSPTIWGWTQYF. As DNA, the CDR3 is TGTGCCAGCAGCCCAACGATCTGGGGCTGGACGCAGTATTTT.

For this clonotype: This sequence is one base from a far larger clone and is likely a read error. The rearrangement uses TRBV11-1 and TRBJ2-3; 9 bases agree with TRBD2. The end of the DNA fits TRBJ2-7 better, so the J call may be wrong. The length of the CDR3 is 15 residues. The germline gives CDR1 SGHAT, CDR2 FQDESV (reference sequence). CDR3 bases: TGTGCCAGCAGTTCCCTCACGGGACTAGCCTACGGGCAGTACTTC. The encoded protein is CASSSLTGLAYGQYF.

This clonotype has at least ten counts. The rearrangement uses TRBV25-1 and TRBJ2-5; 8 bases are a match to TRBD2. V lost 3 bases to trimming and J lost 8 bases; unmatched junction nucleotides: 17. This CDR3 has 17 amino acids. Germline V lookup: CDR1 MGHDK, CDR2 SYGVNS. This chain's CDR3 is CASSDSGSGAGSTTQYF. Written as DNA, the CDR3 is TGTGCCAGCAGTGACAGCGGGAGTGGGGCGGGGTCGACAACCCAGTACTTC.